The sample holds many counts of the clone carrying this T cell receptor (beta chain). What it recognizes is unknown. This entry comes from a study of breast tumors, draining lymph nodes, adjacent tissues. Notes on the study in general: Tumor repertoires ranked between lymph nodes and nontumor tissue in diversity, with V and J gene preferences. Findings are consistent with lymph node origin and intratumoral expansion of most tumor T cells. Luminal-like breast cancer showed significantly greater tumor-nontumor repertoire similarity than basal-like breast cancer did. Tumor T cell lymph node origin was a supported hypothesis, not proven.

Germline V gene lookup returns CDR1 SGHRS and CDR2 YFSETQ. V lost 4 bases, J lost 3 bases, and 3 bases stayed unmatched. CDR3 size: 15 residues. Breast cancer patients provided tissue from their axillary draining lymph nodes. MiXCR, applied by TCRdb to the multiplex PCR reads, yields one record per CDR3 protein. The sample lists approximately 90,000 distinct CDR3 sequences; roughly 28% were seen once. The chain uses TRBV5-1 and TRBJ2-3, with TRBD1 identical over 12 bases. This receptor was identified in a female donor with breast cancer. Some clones in this sample may be carry-over from other donors' samples. Sequenced: axillary lymph node tissue. The CDR3: CASSRGQGATDTQYF. For the CDR3, the DNA is TGCGCCAGCAGCCGGGGACAGGGGGCGACAGATACGCAGTATTTT.